The rows below give T cell receptor beta chains drawn from one sample of a study of regulatory T cells in long-lasting Graves disease. TCRdb analysed the multiplex PCR reads with MiXCR anew, one entry per CDR3 protein. The data show some 220,000 distinct CDR3 sequences, less than 20% seen once. These same records also appear under a second study, on T cells in Graves' hyperthyroidism and ophthalmopathy.

The source material was peripheral blood mononuclear cells (PBMCs), sampled at new diagnosis, from a patient treated with antithyroid drugs. Source of these receptors: a woman aged 25 to 45 with Graves disease. The CDR3 runs from the conserved cysteine through the conserved F or W. D genes are given only for firm matches. The size entry is marked missing in some rows and otherwise reads once, few, many or a size class.

V gene	D gene	J gene	clone size	CDR3 protein	CDR3 DNA
TRBV20-1	.	TRBJ2-7	many	CSATLGGNEQYF	TGCAGTGCCACCCTGGGAGGTAACGAGCAGTACTTC
TRBV18	.	TRBJ1-1	few	CASSPSPGLNTEAFF	TGTGCCAGCTCACCTTCCCCCGGTTTAAACACTGAAGCTTTCTTT
TRBV5-6	TRBD2	TRBJ2-1	few	CASSQTSSGEQFF	TGTGCCAGCAGCCAAACCTCTAGCGGGGAGCAGTTCTTC
TRBV27	.	TRBJ2-3	many	CASSLAATGFGDTQYF	TGTGCCAGCAGTTTAGCCGCAACAGGGTTTGGAGATACGCAGTATTTT
TRBV5-5	.	TRBJ1-2	many	CASSYRQEYGYTF	TGTGCCAGCAGCTACCGACAGGAGTATGGCTACACCTTC
TRBV6-5	TRBD2	TRBJ2-2	many	CASSSGGADSGELFF	TGTGCCAGCAGTTCCGGGGGGGCCGATTCCGGGGAGCTGTTTTTT
TRBV20-1	TRBD1	TRBJ1-5	.	CSAISPRDRGTTNQPQHF	TGCAGTGCTATATCTCCCAGGGACAGGGGGACCACCAATCAGCCCCAGCATTTT
TRBV5-6	.	TRBJ1-2	many	CASSLKGFGGYTF	TGTGCCAGCAGCTTGAAGGGGTTCGGTGGCTACACCTTC
TRBV19	TRBD1	TRBJ2-1	many	CASSSRTGLYNEQFF	TGTGCCAGTAGTAGTCGGACAGGACTCTACAATGAGCAGTTCTTC
TRBV20-1	.	TRBJ1-5	.	CSAKHRAPYQPQHF	TGCAGTGCTAAGCACAGGGCCCCCTATCAGCCCCAGCATTTT
TRBV9	.	TRBJ2-1	.	CASSVGPRGGVEQFF	TGTGCCAGCAGCGTAGGACCCAGGGGCGGGGTTGAGCAGTTCTTC
TRBV7-9	.	TRBJ2-7	.	CASSLFRAEEQYF	TGTGCCAGCAGCTTATTCAGGGCTGAGGAGCAGTACTTC
TRBV30	.	TRBJ2-2	many	CARSSGGVPELFF	TGTGCCCGGAGTTCTGGCGGGGTACCGGAGCTGTTTTTT
TRBV30	.	TRBJ2-5	many	CAWSYQALGEETQYF	TGTGCCTGGAGTTACCAAGCCCTAGGGGAAGAGACCCAGTACTTC
TRBV2	.	TRBJ1-1	.	CATKGGLWTEAFF	TGTGCCACCAAGGGGGGGCTATGGACTGAAGCTTTCTTT
TRBV2	TRBD2	TRBJ2-1	.	CASSVPVVVIAGTARGNEQSF	TGTGCCAGCAGTGTCCCCGTAGTGGTAATAGCGGGAACGGCACGGGGTAATGAGCAGTCCTTC
TRBV2	TRBD2	TRBJ2-1	.	CASRLGESGRKRNEQFF	TGTGCCAGCAGGCTAGGTGAGAGCGGGAGGAAGAGGAATGAGCAGTTCTTC
TRBV5-6	.	TRBJ1-2	many	CASSLESGGGGSLDGYTF	TGTGCCAGCAGCTTGGAATCGGGGGGCGGAGGTTCCCTGGATGGCTACACCTTC
TRBV10-3	.	TRBJ2-5	many	CAIRSGLQETQYF	TGTGCCATCAGATCAGGACTCCAAGAGACCCAGTACTTC
TRBV7-3	.	TRBJ2-4	.	CASSLGAADIQYF	TGTGCCAGCAGTTTAGGGGCGGCAGACATTCAGTACTTC
TRBV2	TRBD1	TRBJ1-5	many	CASSEGGRSDSNQPQHF	TGTGCCAGCAGCGAAGGGGGCCGGAGCGATAGCAATCAGCCCCAGCATTTT
TRBV6-2/TRBV6-3	TRBD1	TRBJ1-1	many	CASSYSNRGWTEAFF	TGTGCCAGCAGTTACTCCAACAGGGGATGGACTGAAGCTTTCTTT
TRBV12-3/TRBV12-4	TRBD1	TRBJ2-5	medium-sized	CASSPLGTVQETQYF	TGTGCCAGCAGTCCCCTCGGGACAGTCCAAGAGACCCAGTACTTC
TRBV20-1	.	TRBJ2-1	.	CSAREVFEGEQFF	TGCAGTGCTAGAGAGGTGTTTGAGGGTGAGCAGTTCTTC
TRBV6-1	.	TRBJ1-3	many	CASSEVPYRDSGNTIYF	TGTGCCAGCAGTGAAGTCCCCTACAGGGACTCTGGAAACACCATATATTTT
TRBV2	.	TRBJ2-3	.	CASSAGIALTDTQYF	TGTGCCAGCAGTGCCGGGATTGCCCTCACAGATACGCAGTATTTT
TRBV20-1	TRBD1	TRBJ1-2	many	CSARARTGENYGYTF	TGCAGTGCTAGAGCTCGGACAGGGGAGAACTATGGCTACACCTTC
TRBV6-1	TRBD1	TRBJ1-5	many	CASSPLRTGDNQPQHF	TGTGCCAGCAGTCCCCTTAGGACAGGGGATAATCAGCCCCAGCATTTT
TRBV12-3/TRBV12-4	.	TRBJ1-6	many	CASSRAAAYNSPLHF	TGTGCCAGCTCGCGGGCAGCGGCTTATAATTCACCCCTCCACTTT